Listed below are T cell receptor beta chains from one sample, sequenced in a study of CD4 T cells in relation to SARS-CoV-2 and coronaviruses. Measured with immunoSEQ multiplex PCR; TCRdb has only the in-frame clones, and not every one. The table shows about 64,000 clones, with about 94% occurring only once. Sequenced input: naive CD4+ T cells from PBMCs. The receptors were sampled from a human donor in good health. The CDR3 runs from the conserved cysteine through the conserved F or W. D genes are given only for firm matches. Size values are once, few and many counts, or a class for expanded clones, and some rows have none.

TRBV27	TRBD2	.	TRBJ2-1	TGTGCCAGCAGTTTACAGTTCGGTCTAGCGGCTAACAATGAGCAGTTCTTC	CASSLQFGLAANNEQFF
TRBV19	.	.	TRBJ2-5	TGTGCCACATGGGGGGCCGGGACAGACAGGGCCCAGTACTTC	CATWGAGTDRAQYF
TRBV5-1	TRBD1	.	TRBJ2-3	TGCGCCAGCAGCACATGGACAGGGATCACAGATACGCAGTATTTT	CASSTWTGITDTQYF
TRBV28	.	once	TRBJ2-7	TGTGCCAGCAGTTCGCCCCGAGGGGGGCAACTGGGCGGGAGCCTCTACGAGCAGTACTTC	CASSSPRGGQLGGSLYEQYF
TRBV7-8	.	once	TRBJ1-6	TGTGCCAGCAGCCCACAGGGATCAATTAATTCACCCCTCCACTTT	CASSPQGSINSPLHF
TRBV5-1	.	.	TRBJ1-1	TGCGCCAGCAGCTTGGGTGGGGGGGACACTGAAGCTTTCTTT	CASSLGGGDTEAFF
TRBV9	.	.	TRBJ2-5	TGTGCCAGCAGCGTAGCGGGGCAGGTGGGTCAAGAGACCCAGTACTTC	CASSVAGQVGQETQYF
TRBV6-2/TRBV6-3	TRBD1	.	TRBJ1-1	TGTGCCAGCAGTTATGACAGGGGTCGGGATGAAGCTTTCTTT	CASSYDRGRDEAFF
TRBV28	TRBD2	.	TRBJ2-4	TGTGCCAGCACGGAAGCGACGGGGGGGACCAAAAACATTCAGTACTTC	CASTEATGGTKNIQYF
TRBV19	TRBD1	.	TRBJ2-7	TGTGCCAGTAGTATAGTGGCAGGGGGCTCCTACGAGCAGTACTTC	CASSIVAGGSYEQYF